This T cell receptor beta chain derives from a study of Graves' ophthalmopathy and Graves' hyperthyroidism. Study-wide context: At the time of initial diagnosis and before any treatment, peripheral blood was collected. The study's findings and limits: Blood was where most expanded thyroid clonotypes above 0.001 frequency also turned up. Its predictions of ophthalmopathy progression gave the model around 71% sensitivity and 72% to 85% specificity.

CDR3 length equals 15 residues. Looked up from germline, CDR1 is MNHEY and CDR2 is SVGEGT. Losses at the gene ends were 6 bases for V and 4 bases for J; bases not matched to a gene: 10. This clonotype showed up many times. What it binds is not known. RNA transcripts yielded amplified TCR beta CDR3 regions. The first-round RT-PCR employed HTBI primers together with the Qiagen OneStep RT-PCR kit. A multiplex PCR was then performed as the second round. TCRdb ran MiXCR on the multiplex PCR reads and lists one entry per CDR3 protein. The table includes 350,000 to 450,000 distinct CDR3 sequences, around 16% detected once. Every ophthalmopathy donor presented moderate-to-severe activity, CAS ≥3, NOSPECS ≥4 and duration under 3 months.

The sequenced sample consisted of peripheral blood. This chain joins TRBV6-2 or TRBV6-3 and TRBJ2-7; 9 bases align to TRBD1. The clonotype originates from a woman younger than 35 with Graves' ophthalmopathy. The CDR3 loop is CASSSDTGGGYEQYF. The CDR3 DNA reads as TGTGCCAGCAGCAGCGACACAGGGGGCGGGTACGAGCAGTACTTC.